A selection of T cell receptor beta chains follows, all from one sample in a study of CD8+CD57+ T cells in acquired aplastic anemia. TCRdb recomputed calls from the reads with MiXCR, one row per CDR3 protein. The sample has approximately 160,000 distinct CDR3 sequences, approximately 44% seen once. The specimen was sorted CD4+, CD8+, or CD8+CD57+ T cells (not recorded which) from PBMCs. The source of these receptors is a human donor with aplastic anemia. CDR3s include the opening cysteine and the closing phenylalanine or tryptophan. The D gene is left open where the match is weak. Rows give clone size only sometimes, using once, few, many, or a class for an expanded clone.

V gene,D gene,clone size,J gene,CDR3 DNA,CDR3 protein
TRBV6-5,.,many,TRBJ2-5,TGTGCCAGCTCGCGGGACACAGGGTCGTGGACCCAGTACTTC,CASSRDTGSWTQYF
TRBV9,.,.,TRBJ1-5,TGTGCCAGCAGCGTTTGCAGGGAGGGCAATCAGCCCCAGCATTTT,CASSVCREGNQPQHF
TRBV15,.,.,TRBJ2-2,TGTGCCACCAGCAGAAACACCGGGGAGCTGTTTTTT,CATSRNTGELFF
TRBV24-1,.,.,TRBJ2-1,TGTGCCACCAGTGACCCGGGCCGTGGCTCCTACAATGAGCAGTTCTTC,CATSDPGRGSYNEQFF
TRBV29-1,TRBD1,few,TRBJ1-2,TGCAGCGTGAACGGACAGGGGAGGCTATATGGCTACACCTTC,CSVNGQGRLYGYTF
TRBV18,.,many,TRBJ2-7,TGTGCCAGCTCACCACCGGTTGCCTACGAGCAGTACTTC,CASSPPVAYEQYF
TRBV19,TRBD1,.,TRBJ2-7,TGTGCCAGTAGTATTGGACAGGCGAGGGAGCAGTACTTC,CASSIGQAREQYF
TRBV20-1,.,many,TRBJ1-4,TGCAGTGCTAGTGGTGGGGGGGCAGGCGAAAAACTGTTTTTT,CSASGGGAGEKLFF
TRBV20-1,.,.,TRBJ2-3,TGCAGTTACTCGAGCGGTTACCGGAGGGATACGCAGTATTTT,CSYSSGYRRDTQYF
TRBV2,TRBD1,.,TRBJ1-6,TGTGCCAGCGGGCTAGGGGGCGGGGATTCACCCCTCCACTTT,CASGLGGGDSPLHF
TRBV19,.,.,TRBJ2-3,TGTGCCAGTAGTACCCGAACTGGCGGCACAGATACGCAGTATTTT,CASSTRTGGTDTQYF
TRBV4-2,.,many,TRBJ1-3,TGTGCCAGCAGCCAATCCAGGACAGACGGAAACACCATATATTTT,CASSQSRTDGNTIYF
TRBV5-1,.,many,TRBJ1-4,TGCGCCAGCAGCTTGGCCAGAAATGAAAAACTGTTTTTT,CASSLARNEKLFF
TRBV19,TRBD1,few,TRBJ2-7,TGTGCCAGTAGTCCACGGACAGGGGTGGAAAACGAGCAGTACTTC,CASSPRTGVENEQYF
TRBV7-2,.,.,TRBJ2-1,TGTGCCAGCAGCTTAGGGTCCCAGGAGCAGTTCTTC,CASSLGSQEQFF
TRBV12-3/TRBV12-4,.,few,TRBJ1-1,TGTGCCAGCAGTTTATACACTGAAGCTTTCTTT,CASSLYTEAFF
TRBV12-3/TRBV12-4,.,.,TRBJ1-3,TGTGCCAGCAGTTTCGGTGGTCCAGACTCTGGAAACACCATATATTTT,CASSFGGPDSGNTIYF
TRBV15,.,few,TRBJ1-4,TGTGCCACCAGCCCTCAACGGGCTAGGAATGAAAAACTGTTTTTT,CATSPQRARNEKLFF
TRBV5-6,.,.,TRBJ1-1,TGTGCCAGCAGCTTGGTCCGTCATCAGATTGGAAACACTGAAGCTTTCTTT,CASSLVRHQIGNTEAFF
TRBV19,TRBD1,many,TRBJ1-1,TGTGCCAGTGGACAGGGGCGCTGGGGGAACACTGAAGCTTTCTTT,CASGQGRWGNTEAFF
TRBV5-1,.,many,TRBJ1-1,TGCGCCAGCAGTGACGCCGGGAACAGTCATGAAGCTTTCTTT,CASSDAGNSHEAFF
TRBV2,.,.,TRBJ2-5,TGTGCCAGCAGTGAAGTATCATCTGGGACCCAGTACTTC,CASSEVSSGTQYF
TRBV5-6,.,.,TRBJ1-2,TGTGCCAGCAGCTTCGGTGGCGGCTACACCTTC,CASSFGGGYTF
TRBV15,.,few,TRBJ1-2,TGTGCCACCAGCAGAACCCAAGGGAGTGGCTACACCTTC,CATSRTQGSGYTF
TRBV29-1,TRBD1,many,TRBJ1-1,TGCAGCGTGGACAGGGGGACCATGAACACTGAAGCTTTCTTT,CSVDRGTMNTEAFF
TRBV12-3/TRBV12-4,TRBD1,once,TRBJ1-6,TGTGCCAGCAATGCCGACGGGACAGCCTATAATTCACCCCTCCACTTT,CASNADGTAYNSPLHF
TRBV19,TRBD2,.,TRBJ2-7,TGTGCCAGTAGTCGGGACTACTACTCCTACGAGCAGTACTTC,CASSRDYYSYEQYF
TRBV5-1,TRBD1,.,TRBJ2-1,TGCGCCAGCAGCTCGGGACAGGTTAACAATGAGCAGTTCTTC,CASSSGQVNNEQFF
TRBV2,TRBD2,many,TRBJ2-3,TGTGCCAGCAGTAACCTAGCGGGAGGGGCAGATACGCAGTATTTT,CASSNLAGGADTQYF
TRBV29-1,.,.,TRBJ1-2,TGCAGCGTTGGTCCCGAGGGCTACACCTTC,CSVGPEGYTF
TRBV4-1,.,many,TRBJ1-2,TGCGCCAGCAGCCAAGAAACAGGGTCTGACTATGGCTACACCTTC,CASSQETGSDYGYTF
TRBV12-3/TRBV12-4,.,.,TRBJ1-1,TGTGCCAGCAGTTTATATGGGTGGGACACTGAAGCTTTCTTT,CASSLYGWDTEAFF
TRBV10-3,.,.,TRBJ2-3,TGTGCCACCAGTATTGGTGCTGATACGCAGTATTTT,CATSIGADTQYF
TRBV7-9,.,many,TRBJ2-1,TGTGCCAGCACCCGAACTGGCGAGCAGTTCTTC,CASTRTGEQFF
TRBV29-1,TRBD2,.,TRBJ2-1,TGCAGCGTGGCCGGGAAAAGCGGGAGACCGCGAAATGAGCAGTTCTTC,CSVAGKSGRPRNEQFF
TRBV9,.,.,TRBJ2-2,TGTGCCAGCAGCCCGCCCGGGGCCCACACCGGGGAGCTGTTTTTT,CASSPPGAHTGELFF
TRBV10-3,TRBD2,.,TRBJ2-7,TGTGCCAGCAGCGAGCAGAGCGGGACTGGGCCATACGAGCAGTACTTC,CASSEQSGTGPYEQYF
TRBV25-1,.,once,TRBJ2-7,TGTGCCAGCAGTGCTTACACCGGGGAGCTGTACTTC,CASSAYTGELYF
TRBV20-1,.,.,TRBJ1-1,TGCAGTGCAGGGCAGGGGAACACTGAAGCTTTCTTT,CSAGQGNTEAFF
TRBV10-3,.,.,TRBJ1-6,TGTGCCATCAGTGAAGGGGACACCAATTCACCCCTCCACTTT,CAISEGDTNSPLHF
TRBV10-3,.,many,TRBJ2-6,TGTGCCATCAGTGGGGAGTCCTCTGGGGCCAACGTCCTGACTTTC,CAISGESSGANVLTF
TRBV19,TRBD1,.,TRBJ1-6,TGTGCCAGTAGTACCTCAAGGGGGGGGGACAGAAAATATTCACCCCTCCACTTT,CASSTSRGGDRKYSPLHF
TRBV15,.,.,TRBJ2-2,TGTGCCACCAGCAGAGATCCGGGGAACGGGGAGCTGTTTTTT,CATSRDPGNGELFF
TRBV18,.,.,TRBJ1-1,TGTGCCAGCTCACCAATCTCGGGGGGGAACACTGAAGCTTTCTTT,CASSPISGGNTEAFF
TRBV29-1,TRBD1,.,TRBJ2-7,TGCAGCAGTCCCGGGCAGGGGGTCCACGAGCAGTACTTC,CSSPGQGVHEQYF
TRBV19,.,once,TRBJ2-2,TGTGCCAGTAGTATACAACTCGGGGAGCTGTTTTTT,CASSIQLGELFF
TRBV2,.,once,TRBJ2-3,TGTGCCAGCAGTGAAGCGGGGGGGGCCACAGATACGCAGTATTTT,CASSEAGGATDTQYF
TRBV5-1,.,many,TRBJ1-2,TGCGCCAGCAGCTTGGCCCGGCCGGGGTCGGGGGCCTATGGCTACACCTTC,CASSLARPGSGAYGYTF
TRBV6-5,TRBD1,.,TRBJ1-5,TGTGCCAGCAGTTCGGGACAGGGGCGCAATCAGCCCCAGCATTTT,CASSSGQGRNQPQHF
TRBV11-1,TRBD2,.,TRBJ2-7,TGTGCCAGCAGCTTAGCGAAGAGCGGGGACCCCTACGAGCAGTACTTC,CASSLAKSGDPYEQYF
TRBV15,.,.,TRBJ2-7,TGTGCCACCAGCAGACATACCGGGCGGCGGGCCTACGAGCAGTACTTC,CATSRHTGRRAYEQYF
TRBV12-3/TRBV12-4,.,many,TRBJ2-7,TGTGCCAGCAGTTTCGGGGGTTACGAGCAGTACTTC,CASSFGGYEQYF
TRBV20-1,TRBD2,many,TRBJ2-1,TGCAGTGCCGTGACTAGCAGGAACTACAATGAGCAGTTCTTC,CSAVTSRNYNEQFF
TRBV19,.,many,TRBJ2-7,TGTGCCAGTAGTAACACCAGGAGGGACAGCTCCTACGAGCAGTACTTC,CASSNTRRDSSYEQYF
TRBV9,TRBD1,many,TRBJ1-6,TGTGCCAGCAGCGGAGGGACAGGGGGCCGTTCGAATTCACCCCTCCACTTT,CASSGGTGGRSNSPLHF